What follows are 22 T cell receptor beta chains derived from one specimen sequenced in a study of cytomegalovirus exposure and HLA in healthy donors (dated by TCRdb to about 2017). Receptor libraries were prepared by the immunoSEQ multiplex PCR assay. For the multiplex PCR, a mixture combining 60 forward primers for TCR Vbeta segments and 13 reverse primers for TCR Jbeta segments was used. TCRdb re-hosts the immuneACCESS table, in-frame sequences only. Its copies lack some clones; in the studies checked, an unresolved V gene accounts for under half of them, and the cause for the rest is not known. The sample's records list around 42,000 clones. The biggest ten clones account for 1% to 1.5% of the sample. Sequenced material: PBMCs. All receptors come from a man aged 30-40 years in good health and CMV-seronegative.

V and J are TRBV29-1 and TRBJ1-1; weak D call: TRBD1 (5 bases). CDR3 length: 12 amino acids. The V and J ends lost 6 bases and 7 bases respectively, with 15 bases between them. CDR1 SQVTM and CDR2 ANQGSEA come from the germline V gene. As DNA, the CDR3 is TGCAGCGTACTTCAGGGCGTGGGTGAAGCTTTCTTT. Translated: CSVLQGVGEAFF.

The gene calls are TRBV6-5 and TRBJ2-1; 9 bases fit TRBD2. The CDR3 is 14 amino acids. Per the germline V gene, CDR1 is MNHEY and CDR2 is SVGAGI. V lost 5 bases, J lost 9 bases, and 8 bases stayed unmatched. The CDR3 bases are TGTGCCAGCAGTCAGAGCGGGAGGTTTGGTGAGCAGTTCTTC. This codes for CASSQSGRFGEQFF.

This chain joins TRBV6-1 and TRBJ1-1; possibly TRBD1 for D (6 bases). The CDR3 runs 14 residues. V gave up 6 bases and J gave up 5 bases, with 16 bases separating them. Per germline, CDR1 MNHNS and CDR2 SASEGT. Written as DNA, the CDR3 is TGTGCCAGCAGAAACAGGGCCGGGTTGACTGAAGCTTTCTTT. As protein: CASRNRAGLTEAFF.

CDR3 amino acids: CASSFLRDYEQYF. CDR3 bases: TGTGCCAGCAGCTTCCTCAGGGACTACGAGCAGTACTTC. The genes are TRBV5-6 and TRBJ2-7; possible D gene TRBD1, 5 bases. The length of the CDR3 is 13 residues. V dropped 2 bases and J dropped 3 bases, with 9 bases sitting between them. Per the germline V gene, CDR1 is SGHDT and CDR2 is YYEEEE.

This sequence joins TRBV6-5 and TRBJ2-1; no clear D gene. This CDR3 has 15 residues. With 0 bases removed from V and 0 bases from J, the gap between germline ends came to 6 bases. The germline V gene has CDR1 MNHEY and CDR2 SVGAGI. This CDR3 is CASSYSGGSYNEQFF. In DNA, the CDR3 is TGTGCCAGCAGTTACTCTGGCGGCTCCTACAATGAGCAGTTCTTC.

The chain joins TRBV30 to TRBJ1-4; TRBD1 aligns across 10 bases. V gave up 0 bases and J gave up 7 bases; unmatched junction bases: 8. The CDR3 has 16 residues. Germline V gene data show CDR1 as GTSNPN and CDR2 as SVGIG (reference sequence). In nucleotides, the CDR3 is TGTGCCTGGAGTGTAATGGCGACAGGGGGCGGTGAAAAACTGTTTTTT. Protein sequence: CAWSVMATGGGEKLFF.

V gene TRBV5-6 combines with J gene TRBJ2-5; 14 bases align to TRBD2. Trimming removed 2 bases from V and 4 bases from J; junction bases left unmatched: 1. The CDR3 contains 15 residues. Germline values: CDR1 SGHDT, CDR2 YYEEEE. The CDR3 loop is CASSFGLAGGETQYF. The CDR3 coding sequence is TGTGCCAGCAGCTTCGGACTAGCGGGAGGAGAGACCCAGTACTTC.

The rearrangement uses TRBV25-1 and TRBJ2-5; 7 nucleotides match TRBD1. CDR1 and CDR2 from the germline V gene are MGHDK and SYGVNS. V trimming: 0 bases; J trimming: 3 bases; junction bases outside the gene matches: 4. The CDR3 is made up of 15 amino acids. CDR3 DNA sequence: TGTGCCAGCAGTGAATACGGCCAGGGGGAAGAGACCCAGTACTTC. Its protein product is CASSEYGQGEETQYF.

The rearrangement uses TRBV18 and TRBJ1-2; no reliable D call. The CDR3 has 14 amino acids. The V end was cut by 0 bases, the J end by 4 bases, with 9 bases between. The V gene's germline CDR1 is KGHSH and CDR2 LQKENI. The CDR3: CASSPPLQLYGYTF. The CDR3 DNA reads TGTGCCAGCTCACCACCGTTACAGCTCTATGGCTACACCTTC.

The rearrangement uses TRBV30 and TRBJ2-1; D perhaps matches TRBD1 (6 bases). The CDR3 contains 12 residues. Trimming removed 3 bases from V and 5 bases from J, with 8 bases in between. Germline CDR1 GTSNPN, CDR2 SVGIG (reference sequence). CDR3 nucleotides: TGTGCCTGGAGGGACAGCGACAATGAGCAGTTCTTC. Protein: CAWRDSDNEQFF. The entire variable domain, with the rest obtained from reference TRBV30 and TRBJ2-1, is as follows: SQTIHQWPATLVQPVGSPLSLECTVEGTSNPNLYWYRQAAGRGLQLLFYSVGIGQISSEVPQNLSASRPQDRQFILSSKKLLLSDSGFYLCAWRDSDNEQFFGPGTRLTVL.

The rearrangement links TRBV18 to TRBJ1-2, with 11 bases lining up with TRBD1. Germline values: CDR1 KGHSH, CDR2 LQKENI. Trimming cost V 4 bases and J 7 bases; bases outside gene matches: 5. The CDR3 loop spans 14 amino acids. CDR3 loop: CASSQGQGVGGYTF. The CDR3 bases are TGTGCCAGCTCACAGGGACAGGGGGTCGGTGGCTACACCTTC.

The genes are TRBV29-1 and TRBJ2-2; 11 positions agree with TRBD2. Germline V gene data show CDR1 as SQVTM and CDR2 as ANQGSEA. The V segment lost 6 bases and the J segment 3 bases; nucleotides outside the gene matches: 21. CDR3 size: 20 residues. The CDR3: CSVRGVAGGPTNVYTGELFF. CDR3 coding DNA: TGCAGCGTCAGAGGGGTAGCGGGAGGGCCCACAAATGTTTACACCGGGGAGCTGTTTTTT.

V is TRBV27 and J is TRBJ1-2; 10 positions agree with TRBD1. There are 14 residues in the CDR3. The trim removed 3 bases at V and 8 bases at J, leaving 6 bases unmatched. Per germline, CDR1 MNHEY and CDR2 SMNVEV (reference sequence). The CDR3 bases are TGTGCCAGCAGTTTCGACAGGGGGCTAAGGGGCTACACCTTC. Encoded protein: CASSFDRGLRGYTF.

V usage is TRBV10-3 and J usage is TRBJ2-1; 12 bases are shared with TRBD2. V dropped 4 bases and J dropped 6; count of bases not matched to a gene: 1. Germline V gene data show CDR1 as ENHRY and CDR2 as SYGVKD. CDR3 size: 14 residues. CDR3 loop: CAISASGRANEQFF. The CDR3 DNA is TGTGCCATCAGTGCTAGCGGGAGGGCCAATGAGCAGTTCTTC.

The rearrangement links TRBV30 to TRBJ1-5, with TRBD1 as a possible D gene (6 bases). This CDR3 contains 16 residues. Trimming cost V 0 bases and J 0 bases, with 12 bases left between them. From germline, CDR1 is GTSNPN and CDR2 SVGIG (reference sequence). CDR3: CAWSVGTGSSNQPQHF. DNA of the CDR3: TGTGCCTGGAGTGTGGGAACAGGGAGTAGCAATCAGCCCCAGCATTTT.

The chain recombines TRBV7-2 with TRBJ2-1; 9 nucleotides align to TRBD2. Germline V gene data show CDR1 as SGHTA and CDR2 as FQGNSA. CDR3 length: 16 residues. The ends lost 1 base at V and 5 bases at J; junction bases unmatched: 6. The DNA for the CDR3 is TGTGCCAGCAGCTTAGGTGCGGGAGGGACCAACAATGAGCAGTTCTTC. This sequence encodes CASSLGAGGTNNEQFF.

V and J are TRBV19 and TRBJ2-1, with 10 bases identical to TRBD2. V was clipped by 4 bases and J by 7 bases; unmatched bases: 10. Germline V CDR1 and CDR2: LNHDA, SQIVND (reference sequence). The CDR3 length is 16 residues. The CDR3 sequence: CASSTRPSGSRNEQFF. Written as DNA, the CDR3 is TGTGCCAGTAGTACCCGTCCTAGCGGGAGTCGGAATGAGCAGTTCTTC.

The V call is TRBV25-1, the J call TRBJ1-6, with D unresolved. CDR3 length equals 15 residues. The V end lost 3 bases, the J end lost 6 bases, and 12 bases lay between the germline ends. The V gene's germline CDR1 is MGHDK and CDR2 SYGVNS. CDR3 protein: CASSDYARPNSPLHF. DNA for the CDR3: TGTGCCAGCAGTGACTACGCCCGCCCTAATTCACCCCTCCACTTT. Full variable domain (missing parts from reference TRBV25-1 and TRBJ1-6): EADIYQTPRYLVIGTGKKITLECSQTMGHDKMYWYQQDPGMELHLIHYSYGVNSTEKGDLSSESTVSRIRTEHFPLTLESARPSHTSQYLCASSDYARPNSPLHFGNGTRLTVT.

This sequence joins TRBV6-6 and TRBJ2-1; 12 nucleotides agree with TRBD2. This CDR3 spans 15 amino acids. Germline V gene sequence: CDR1 MNHNY, CDR2 SVGAGI (reference sequence). V was pared by 5 bases and J by 8 bases, with 7 bases of the junction left unmatched. CDR3 nucleotide sequence: TGTGCCAGCAGTCAGACTAGCGGGAGTATCGATGAGCAGTTCTTC. It codes for CASSQTSGSIDEQFF.

CDR3 amino acids: CASSVEAGPQETQYF. The CDR3 DNA follows: TGTGCCAGCAGCGTAGAAGCAGGGCCACAAGAGACCCAGTACTTC. The V and J genes are TRBV9 and TRBJ2-5; perhaps TRBD1 as D (5 bases). The CDR3 contains 15 residues. V dropped 0 bases and J dropped 2 bases, with 11 bases sitting between them. CDR1 SGDLS and CDR2 YYNGEE come from the germline V gene.

The chain combines TRBV7-9 with TRBJ2-7, with TRBD1 matching over 9 bases. Germline V gives CDR1 SEHNR, CDR2 FQNEAQ (reference sequence). V lost 4 bases to trimming and J lost 10 bases; unmatched junction nucleotides: 8. This CDR3 is 13 amino acids long. DNA of the CDR3: TGTGCCAGCAGCTGGGGGACAGGGAGTGATCAGTACTTC. Protein sequence: CASSWGTGSDQYF.

The rearrangement uses TRBV6-5 and TRBJ2-3; TRBD1 might be the D (5 bases). The CDR3 is made up of 15 amino acids. Germline assignment: CDR1 MNHEY and CDR2 SVGAGI. Between the trimmed V and J ends, which lost 5 bases and 7 bases, there was a span of 19 bases. The CDR3: CASSHTGSYANTQYF. CDR3 sequence (DNA): TGTGCCAGCAGTCACACAGGTTCCTACGCGAATACGCAGTATTTT.